Below, 14 T cell receptor beta chains from the same sample are listed, as sequenced in a study of beta chain features in type 1 diabetes. Study-wide points: Among all four CD4+ subsets, Type 1 diabetes patients had TCRB CDR3s that were moderately but significantly shorter.

These TCRs' antigens remain unknown. Expressed TCRB transcripts got sequenced, as all isolated RNA was reverse transcribed. The protocol was immunoSEQ multiplex PCR, while the TCRdb copy is restricted to in-frame clones and leaves out a portion. In the table there are over 600,000 clones, around 12% of which are singletons. Source material: naive CD4+ T cells from blood. All receptors derive from a man younger than 40 with type 1 diabetes.

This clone has a handful of counts. The genes are TRBV25-1 and TRBJ2-5; 13 bases agree with TRBD2. V was pared by 4 bases and J by 0 bases, with 5 bases of the junction left unmatched. CDR1 is MGHDK and CDR2 is SYGVNS in the germline V gene. The CDR3 consists of 17 residues. CDR3 amino acids: CASSGGLAGIYQETQYF. The CDR3 coding sequence is TGTGCCAGCAGTGGGGGACTAGCGGGGATTTACCAAGAGACCCAGTACTTC.

The J gene is TRBJ2-3, the V gene TRBV5-6; TRBD2 might be the D (7 bases). The CDR3 contains 15 residues. From germline, CDR1 is SGHDT and CDR2 YYEEEE. V lost 4 bases to trimming and J lost 1 base, with 13 bases between them. The CDR3 DNA follows: TGTGCCAGCAGCCATTCGGGGGGCGGCACAGATACGCAGTATTTT. This sequence encodes CASSHSGGGTDTQYF.

This clone was observed a few times. V usage is TRBV6-1 and J usage is TRBJ2-3, with D perhaps given as TRBD1 or TRBD2 (5 bases each). This CDR3 is 16 amino acids long. CDR1 is MNHNS, CDR2 SASEGT, per germline. V was clipped by 1 base and J by 0 bases, with 11 bases between them. CDR3 in DNA: TGTGCCAGCAGTGAAGTTGGGGGACCTAGCACAGATACGCAGTATTTT. This codes for CASSEVGGPSTDTQYF.

There are a few counts of this clone. This chain links TRBV7-8 with TRBJ2-7, with 7 bases identical to TRBD2. V lost 1 base to trimming and J lost 0 bases; unmatched junction nucleotides: 3. This CDR3 is 15 amino acids long. In germline, CDR1 is SGHVS, CDR2 FQNEAQ. The CDR3 DNA reads as TGTGCCAGCAGCTTAGTACTAGCGAGCTCCTACGAGCAGTACTTC. Its protein product is CASSLVLASSYEQYF.

The chain is built from TRBV7-2 and TRBJ2-3; TRBD2 is a possible D gene (6 bases). Trimming pared 3 bases from V and 5 bases from J, leaving 12 bases between. Germline V CDR1 and CDR2: SGHTA, FQGNSA. There are 14 residues in the CDR3. The CDR3: CASSLGRGVDTQYF. CDR3 bases: TGTGCCAGCAGCTTGGGGCGGGGAGTAGATACGCAGTATTTT.

The rearrangement joins TRBV19 to TRBJ2-1; no reliable D call. This CDR3 region has 12 residues. Germline-derived CDR1 and CDR2 are LNHDA and SQIVND (reference sequence). Trimming stripped 6 bases from V and 9 bases from J, with 12 bases between. In nucleotides, the CDR3 is TGTGCCAGTAGCTTTGTGGAAGGTGAGCAGTTCTTC. Translated, it gives CASSFVEGEQFF.

The chain links TRBV7-2 to TRBJ1-5; D may be TRBD1 (5 bases). The CDR3 extends over 15 amino acids. Germline CDR1 reads SGHTA; CDR2 reads FQGNSA. The germline V and J ends were trimmed by 1 base and 1 base, with 8 bases remaining between them. The CDR3 DNA is TGTGCCAGCAGCTTAGTCCCAGGGAGCAATCAGCCCCAGCATTTT. This codes for CASSLVPGSNQPQHF.

In this sample, this clone turned up a few times. J is TRBJ1-6 and V is TRBV19; 8 nucleotides match TRBD1. The CDR3 is made up of 14 amino acids. V was clipped by 10 bases and J by 6 bases; unmatched bases: 8. The germline V gene encodes CDR1 LNHDA and CDR2 SQIVND (reference sequence). The CDR3 region is CATSWTGSNSPLHF. DNA for the CDR3: TGTGCCACTTCGTGGACAGGGAGTAATTCACCCCTCCACTTT.

The chain joins TRBV5-4 to TRBJ2-6; D remains ambiguous. The CDR3 length is 13 residues. V lost 7 bases and J lost 1, with 6 bases in between. Germline CDR1 SGHNT, CDR2 YYREEE (reference sequence). For the CDR3, the DNA is TGTGCCAGCGAACTTTCTGGGGCCAACGTCCTGACTTTC. Its translation: CASELSGANVLTF.

This clone was seen only a few times. The chain employs TRBV29-1 and TRBJ2-1; D remains unclear. Deletions cut 7 bases from V and 10 bases from J, with 5 bases between. The length of the CDR3 is 8 residues. Per germline, CDR1 SQVTM and CDR2 ANQGSEA. CDR3 sequence reads: CSAEEQFF. The DNA for the CDR3 is TGCAGCGCCGAAGAGCAGTTCTTC.

This clone occurred a few times. J is TRBJ2-1 and V is TRBV6-1; 8 bases are a match to TRBD1. Trimming removed 7 bases from V and 7 bases from J; junction bases left unmatched: 12. This CDR3 has 15 residues. In germline, CDR1 is MNHNS, CDR2 SASEGT. DNA of the CDR3: TGTGCCAGCACCTTACCCCGGACAGGGATTAATGAGCAGTTCTTC. It codes for CASTLPRTGINEQFF.

This clone turned up a few times. The rearrangement uses TRBV7-2 and TRBJ1-5; D not resolved. Between the trimmed V and J ends, which lost 1 base and 6 bases, there was a span of 7 bases. Germline assignment: CDR1 SGHTA and CDR2 FQGNSA. The length of the CDR3 is 13 residues. CDR3 amino acids: CASSLEVVQPQHF. In DNA form, the CDR3 reads TGTGCCAGCAGCTTAGAGGTGGTTCAGCCCCAGCATTTT.

A few counts support this clone. This chain uses TRBV10-3 with TRBJ2-2; 9 nucleotides align to TRBD2. CDR1 is ENHRY and CDR2 is SYGVKD in the germline V gene. The V segment lost 4 bases and the J segment 4 bases; nucleotides outside the gene matches: 4. This CDR3 comprises 15 residues. The CDR3 coding sequence is TGTGCCATCAGTGCTAGCGGGGAGTTCACCGGGGAGCTGTTTTTT. Protein: CAISASGEFTGELFF.

This chain joins TRBV6-4 and TRBJ1-5; D is possibly TRBD1 (5 bases). With 2 bases removed from V and 4 bases from J, the gap between germline ends came to 9 bases. Germline CDR1 is MRHNA and CDR2 is SNTAGT. This CDR3 region has 14 residues. For the CDR3, the DNA is TGTGCCAGCAGTGACACGGCAGGGAATCAGCCCCAGCATTTT. Its protein product is CASSDTAGNQPQHF.